This entry lists 12 T cell receptor beta chains sequenced from one sample in a study of blood T cells in healthy people across ages. A second PCR, run for about 7 to 11 cycles, used a sample-barcoded 5' primer plus a J-beta primer mix. TCRdb processed the 5' RACE reads anew with MiXCR; each CDR3 protein has one entry. The table lists more than 750,000 distinct CDR3 sequences, 29% of them singletons. These data were likewise used in another study, on T cells of mothers and their children.

The sequenced sample consisted of blood. Receptor source: a middle-aged woman in good health.

The chain links TRBV6-2 or TRBV6-3 to TRBJ1-2; 12 bases are a match to TRBD1. V was pared by 2 bases and J by 8 bases, with 3 bases of the junction left unmatched. In germline, CDR1 is MNHEY, CDR2 SVGEGT. The CDR3 totals 14 residues. Here the CDR3 reads CASSYVGQGAGYTF. In DNA, the CDR3 is TGTGCCAGCAGTTACGTGGGACAGGGGGCAGGCTACACCTTC.

This clonotype was counted a few times. Here the CDR3 DNA reads TGTGCCAGCAGCTCGGGTTTTACAGCAACCACAGATACGCAGTATTTT. This codes for CASSSGFTATTDTQYF. V usage is TRBV5-5 and J usage is TRBJ2-3; unclear D gene. The germline V and J ends were trimmed by 3 bases and 2 bases, with 16 bases remaining between them. CDR1 and CDR2 from the germline V gene are SGHKS and YYEKEE (reference sequence). There are 16 residues in the CDR3.

V gene TRBV7-9 combines with J gene TRBJ1-1; D gene uncertain. Germline CDR1 reads SEHNR; CDR2 reads FQNEAQ (reference sequence). The ends were cut back, 3 bases at V and 0 bases at J, with 8 bases in the middle. CDR3 length: 14 residues. The CDR3 spells CASSFGFMNTEAFF. CDR3 nucleotides: TGTGCCAGCAGCTTTGGGTTCATGAACACTGAAGCTTTCTTT.

The gene calls are TRBV20-1 and TRBJ2-3, with 9 bases that match TRBD2. Germline assignment: CDR1 DFQATT and CDR2 SNEGSKA (reference sequence). This CDR3 has 16 amino acids. V shed 6 bases, J shed 4 bases, and the junction held 14 bases outside the gene matches. The CDR3 nucleotides read TGCAGTGCCAACCCCTTGCGGGGGGGCCCGGCAGATACGCAGTATTTT. Translating it yields CSANPLRGGPADTQYF.

Here the CDR3 reads CSARGVGTGAEGYTF. The CDR3 region has the DNA TGCAGTGCTAGAGGCGTCGGGACAGGGGCGGAGGGCTACACCTTC. This chain connects TRBV20-1 to TRBJ1-2; TRBD1 matches at 10 bases. This CDR3 spans 15 amino acids. The V segment lost 1 base and the J segment 8 bases; nucleotides outside the gene matches: 10. The germline V gene has CDR1 DFQATT and CDR2 SNEGSKA (reference sequence).

This clonotype has just a few counts. V usage is TRBV13 and J usage is TRBJ2-5, with TRBD1 identical over 8 bases. The CDR3 is made up of 12 amino acids. V was clipped by 9 bases and J by 11 bases; unmatched bases: 11. Germline CDR1 PRHDT, CDR2 FYEKMQ (reference sequence). The CDR3 reads CASGQGLGEQYF. CDR3 nucleotide sequence: TGTGCCAGTGGACAGGGACTGGGGGAGCAGTACTTC. The full variable domain, its missing parts supplied by reference TRBV13 and TRBJ2-5, is AAGVIQSPRHLIKEKRETATLKCYPIPRHDTVYWYQQGPGQDPQFLISFYEKMQSDKGSIPDRFSAQQFSDYHSELNMSSLELGDSALYFCASGQGLGEQYFGPGTRLLVL.

In its sample, this clonotype was seen many times. V is TRBV20-1 and J is TRBJ2-7; 7 bases align to TRBD1. The CDR3 is made up of 13 amino acids. Germline assignment: CDR1 DFQATT and CDR2 SNEGSKA (reference sequence). J was trimmed by 6 bases and V by 0 bases; bases with no gene match: 5. The CDR3 sequence: CSARESGGIEQYF. CDR3 sequence (DNA): TGCAGTGCTAGAGAGTCAGGGGGTATCGAGCAGTACTTC.

V gene TRBV5-1 combines with J gene TRBJ2-3; TRBD2 matches at 8 bases. Germline V lookup: CDR1 SGHRS, CDR2 YFSETQ. CDR3 length equals 15 residues. Unmatched junction bases numbered 8, after V lost 5 bases and J lost 3 bases. The CDR3 sequence is CASRAGDLATDTQYF. The CDR3 DNA is TGCGCCAGCAGAGCGGGGGACCTAGCAACAGATACGCAGTATTTT.

CDR3: CSARPFSQGGQNIQYF. The CDR3 bases are TGCAGTGCTAGACCCTTTTCGCAGGGAGGTCAGAACATTCAGTACTTC. The chain recombines TRBV20-1 with TRBJ2-4, with D possibly TRBD2 on 6 matching bases. Germline-derived CDR1 and CDR2 are DFQATT and SNEGSKA (reference sequence). Deletions cut 2 bases from V and 7 bases from J, with 21 bases between. This CDR3 comprises 16 residues.

This clonotype was observed at least ten times. V gene TRBV9 combines with J gene TRBJ2-6; 9 nucleotides align to TRBD1. Germline loops: CDR1 SGDLS, CDR2 YYNGEE. The CDR3 consists of 17 residues. With V trimmed by 2 bases and J by 4 bases, 7 bases remained unmatched. CDR3: CASSVGQGLKGANVLTF. The CDR3 bases are TGTGCCAGCAGCGTGGGACAGGGATTGAAAGGGGCCAACGTCCTGACTTTC.

The rearrangement joins TRBV15 to TRBJ1-4, with D possibly matching TRBD1 (5 bases). V was pared by 5 bases and J by 3 bases, with 10 bases between. The germline gives CDR1 LNHNV, CDR2 YYDKDF (reference sequence). The CDR3 sequence is 14 residues long. The CDR3 is CATSRGQSNEKLFF. The DNA for the CDR3 is TGTGCCACCAGCCGCGGACAATCTAATGAAAAACTGTTTTTT.

The genes are TRBV4-1 and TRBJ1-3; 7 bases match TRBD1. The V gene end was trimmed by 6 bases and the J gene end by 2 bases; junction bases not matched to a gene: 10. Germline V CDR1 and CDR2: MGHRA, YSYEKL. The CDR3 extends over 16 amino acids. The CDR3 nucleotides read TGCGCCAGCAGACCTGAACCCGGACAGGCTGGAAACACCATATATTTT. It yields the protein CASRPEPGQAGNTIYF.